This T cell receptor (beta chain) was found in a study of graft-versus-host responses after intestinal transplantation. In the study overall: The recipients all started with anti-thymocyte globulin induction and then took tacrolimus and steroids for 2 to 4 years. Findings of the study overall: Investigators detected GvH clones in recipient marrow, with some emerging earlier in ileum or blood.

This CDR3 is 12 amino acids long. Germline V lookup: CDR1 SGHNT, CDR2 YENEEA. V was shortened by 6 bases and J by 5 bases, with 7 bases between the two germline ends. Clones were sequenced by immunoSEQ multiplex PCR, and TCRdb holds only the in-frame ones, with some missing. The data show about 7,400 clones, about 63% seen once. A remark on this clone: Its antigen is unidentified.

Processing was applied to graft tissue in order to liberate intraepithelial and lamina propria lymphocytes. The sample was ileum tissue, taken around 50 days after transplant. This sequence joins TRBV11-3 and TRBJ2-2; D unresolved. The TCR comes from a human patient who received an intestinal transplant, so some T cells may come from the graft donor. Written as DNA, the CDR3 is TGTGCCAGCAGTCCGGTTACCGGGGAGCTGTTTTTT. Translated: CASSPVTGELFF.